The sequence of this TCR beta chain was determined in a study of neurological immune-mediated disorders. Individuals who volunteered at a blood bank located in Maryland, USA, made up the group of healthy controls. Synthesis of cDNA was performed by 5'RACE using 10-nucleotide random UMIs. TCRdb independently ran MiXCR on the 5' RACE reads; one entry per CDR3 protein. The data show around 50,000 distinct CDR3 sequences, with around 25% seen just once and 23% held by the top ten. V lost 0 bases to trimming and J lost 8 bases, with 11 bases between them. The length of the CDR3 is 13 residues. Germline CDR1 reads SGHNT; CDR2 reads YYREEE (reference sequence).

J is TRBJ1-2 and V is TRBV5-4; D is unresolved. The specimen sequenced was PBMCs. The clonotype originates from a woman in her 70s in good health. CDR3 nucleotides: TGTGCCAGCAGCTTGGGGACCGCCGTAGGCTACACCTTC. Its translation is CASSLGTAVGYTF.